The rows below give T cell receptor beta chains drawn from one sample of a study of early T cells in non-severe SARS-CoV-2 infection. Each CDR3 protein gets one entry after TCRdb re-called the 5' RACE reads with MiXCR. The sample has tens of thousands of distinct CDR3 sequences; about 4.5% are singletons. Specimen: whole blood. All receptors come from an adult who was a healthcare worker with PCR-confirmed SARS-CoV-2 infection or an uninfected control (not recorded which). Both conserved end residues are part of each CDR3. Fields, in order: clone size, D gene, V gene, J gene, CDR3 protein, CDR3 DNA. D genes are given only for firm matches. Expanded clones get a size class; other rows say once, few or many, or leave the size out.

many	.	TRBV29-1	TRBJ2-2	CSVEVSRGGGGELFF	TGCAGCGTTGAAGTATCTAGGGGAGGTGGCGGGGAGCTGTTTTTT
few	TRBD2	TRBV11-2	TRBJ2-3	CASSLEGAGADTQYF	TGTGCCAGCAGCTTAGAAGGGGCGGGAGCAGATACGCAGTATTTT
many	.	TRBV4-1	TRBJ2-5	CASSQVGTETQYF	TGCGCCAGCAGCCAAGTGGGCACTGAGACCCAGTACTTC
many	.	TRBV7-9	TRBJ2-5	CASSSTRFGPVMTQYF	TGTGCCAGCAGCTCCACCAGGTTTGGCCCCGTAATGACCCAGTACTTC
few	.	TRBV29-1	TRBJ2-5	CSVAQDQETQYF	TGCAGCGTTGCTCAGGACCAAGAGACCCAGTACTTC
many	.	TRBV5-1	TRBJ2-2	CASSLVPGLNTGELFF	TGCGCCAGCAGCTTGGTGCCAGGGTTAAACACCGGGGAGCTGTTTTTT
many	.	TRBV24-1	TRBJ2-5	CATSATQETQYF	TGTGCCACCAGTGCGACACAAGAGACCCAGTACTTC
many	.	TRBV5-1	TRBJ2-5	CASSTAWEETQYF	TGCGCCAGCAGTACTGCCTGGGAAGAGACCCAGTACTTC
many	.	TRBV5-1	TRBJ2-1	CASSLAQGSRNEQFF	TGCGCCAGCAGCTTGGCCCAGGGATCAAGGAATGAGCAGTTCTTC
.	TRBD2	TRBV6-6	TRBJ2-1	CASGQGLAGDNEQFF	TGTGCCAGCGGGCAAGGACTAGCGGGGGACAATGAGCAGTTCTTC
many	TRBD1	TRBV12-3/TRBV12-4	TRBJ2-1	CASSPRGQRSYNEQFF	TGTGCCAGCAGTCCGAGGGGGCAGCGATCCTACAATGAGCAGTTCTTC
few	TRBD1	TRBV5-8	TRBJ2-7	CASSLNPRGWSYEQYF	TGTGCCAGCAGCCTAAATCCCAGGGGGTGGTCCTACGAGCAGTACTTC
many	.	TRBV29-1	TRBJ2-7	CSVGGYEQYF	TGCAGCGTTGGGGGTTACGAGCAGTACTTC
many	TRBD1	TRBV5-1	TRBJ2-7	CASSFFGTAAGDEQYF	TGCGCCAGCAGCTTCTTTGGGACAGCCGCCGGGGACGAGCAGTACTTC
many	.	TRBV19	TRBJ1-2	CASSIPGPGSNYGYTF	TGTGCCAGTAGTATCCCCGGACCGGGGTCTAACTATGGCTACACCTTC
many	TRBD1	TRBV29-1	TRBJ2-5	CSVELDRGKTQYF	TGCAGCGTTGAATTGGACAGGGGCAAGACCCAGTACTTC
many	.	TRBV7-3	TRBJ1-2	CASSLTGPDDFYGYTF	TGTGCCAGCAGCTTAACGGGGCCTGACGATTTCTATGGCTACACCTTC
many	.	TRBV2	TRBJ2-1	CASSVRGSVQFF	TGTGCCAGCAGCGTGAGGGGGTCTGTGCAGTTCTTC
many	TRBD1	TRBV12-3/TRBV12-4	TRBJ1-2	CASTLGQRVYGYTF	TGTGCCAGCACCCTGGGACAGCGGGTCTATGGCTACACCTTC
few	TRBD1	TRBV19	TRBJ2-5	CASSVSTGVQETQYF	TGTGCCAGTAGTGTATCTACAGGGGTACAAGAGACCCAGTACTTC
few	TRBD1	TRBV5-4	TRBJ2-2	CASSPGTGGDKRELFF	TGTGCCAGCAGTCCCGGGACAGGGGGCGATAAACGGGAGCTGTTTTTT
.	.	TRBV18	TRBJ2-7	CASSPGRRAYEQYF	TGTGCCAGCTCACCAGGGAGAAGAGCCTACGAGCAGTACTTC
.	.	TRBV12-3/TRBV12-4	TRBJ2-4	CASSFLGASQYF	TGTGCCAGCAGTTTTCTGGGGGCCAGTCAGTACTTC
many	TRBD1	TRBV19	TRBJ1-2	CASSTGTGAYGYTF	TGTGCCAGTAGTACGGGGACAGGAGCATATGGCTACACCTTC
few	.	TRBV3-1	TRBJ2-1	CASSSPSQGRNEQFF	TGTGCCAGCAGCTCGCCGTCGCAGGGCCGAAATGAGCAGTTCTTC
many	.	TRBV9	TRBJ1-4	CASSVGGSGDNEKLFF	TGTGCCAGCAGCGTTGGTGGGTCAGGGGACAATGAAAAACTGTTTTTT
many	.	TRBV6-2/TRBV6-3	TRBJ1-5	CASSYRRGTPNPAQPQHF	TGTGCCAGCAGTTACCGACGCGGGACCCCGAACCCGGCTCAGCCCCAGCATTTT
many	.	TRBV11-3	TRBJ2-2	CASSLDLGRSVTGELFF	TGTGCCAGCAGCTTAGATCTTGGCAGGTCGGTCACCGGGGAGCTGTTTTTT
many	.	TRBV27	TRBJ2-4	CASSLTIRRRGIAKNIQYF	TGTGCCAGCAGTTTAACTATTCGGCGGAGGGGTATAGCAAAAAACATTCAGTACTTC
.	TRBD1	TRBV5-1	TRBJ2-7	CASSYTPTGDRGNEQYF	TGCGCCAGCAGCTACACGCCAACCGGGGACAGGGGTAACGAGCAGTACTTC
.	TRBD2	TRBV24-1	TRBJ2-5	CATSDGRVGQETQYF	TGTGCCACCAGTGACGGGAGGGTAGGCCAAGAGACCCAGTACTTC
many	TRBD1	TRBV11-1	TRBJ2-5	CASGDRGRGTQYF	TGTGCCAGCGGGGACAGGGGGCGCGGGACCCAGTACTTC
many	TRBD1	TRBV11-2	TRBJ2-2	CASSGSGGFGGELFF	TGTGCCAGCTCGGGGTCAGGGGGCTTCGGCGGGGAGCTGTTTTTT
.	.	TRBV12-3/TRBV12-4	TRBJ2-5	CASSPLRATQYF	TGTGCCAGCAGCCCCCTCCGCGCGACCCAGTACTTC
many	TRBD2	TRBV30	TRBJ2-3	CAWSVPLRGKDTQYF	TGTGCCTGGAGTGTACCTTTGCGGGGGAAAGATACGCAGTATTTT
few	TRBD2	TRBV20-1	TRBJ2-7	CSAREGVAGDRQYF	TGCAGTGCTAGAGAAGGCGTAGCGGGGGATAGGCAGTACTTC
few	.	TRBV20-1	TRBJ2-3	CSGGRGGADTQYF	TGCAGTGGGGGCAGGGGAGGTGCAGATACGCAGTATTTT
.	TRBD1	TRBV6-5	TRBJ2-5	CASSTGQGRQETQYF	TGTGCCAGCAGTACAGGACAGGGCCGTCAAGAGACCCAGTACTTC
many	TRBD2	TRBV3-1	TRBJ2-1	CASSQDPGGRARNEQFF	TGTGCCAGCAGCCAAGATCCCGGCGGGAGGGCCAGAAATGAGCAGTTCTTC
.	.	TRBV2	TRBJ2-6	CASSNRKDSGANVLTF	TGTGCCAGCAGTAACCGAAAGGATTCTGGGGCCAACGTCCTGACTTTC
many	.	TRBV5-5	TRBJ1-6	CASSTETAGSPLHF	TGTGCCAGCAGCACCGAGACAGCGGGTTCACCCCTCCACTTT
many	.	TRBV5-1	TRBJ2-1	CASSLAYNEQFF	TGCGCCAGCAGCTTGGCCTACAATGAGCAGTTCTTC
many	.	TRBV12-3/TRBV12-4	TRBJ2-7	CASSRDSSYEQYF	TGTGCCAGCAGCCGCGACAGCTCCTACGAGCAGTACTTC
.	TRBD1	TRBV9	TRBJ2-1	CASSASLGQGIYNEQFF	TGTGCCAGCAGCGCCTCCCTAGGACAGGGGATCTACAATGAGCAGTTCTTC
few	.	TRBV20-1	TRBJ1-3	CSAPDGSENTIYF	TGCAGTGCTCCGGACGGGTCTGAAAACACCATATATTTT
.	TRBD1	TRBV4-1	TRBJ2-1	CASSRTQGWDEQFF	TGCGCCAGCAGCCGAACACAGGGGTGGGATGAGCAGTTCTTC
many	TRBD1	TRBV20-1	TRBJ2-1	CSARDLGTGVTASYNEQFF	TGCAGTGCTAGAGATCTCGGGACAGGGGTTACAGCCTCCTACAATGAGCAGTTCTTC
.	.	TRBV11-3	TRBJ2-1	CASSLELGNEQFF	TGTGCCAGCAGCTTAGAATTGGGCAATGAGCAGTTCTTC
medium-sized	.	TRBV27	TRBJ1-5	CASSSQGRDQPQHF	TGTGCCAGCAGTTCACAGGGTCGGGATCAGCCCCAGCATTTT
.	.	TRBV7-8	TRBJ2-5	CASSIDRQETQYF	TGTGCCAGCAGCATTGACAGGCAAGAGACCCAGTACTTC
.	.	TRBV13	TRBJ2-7	CASSLRRNLYEQYF	TGTGCCAGCAGCTTAAGGAGGAACCTATACGAGCAGTACTTC
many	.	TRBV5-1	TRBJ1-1	CASSTGQNTEAFF	TGCGCCAGCAGCACGGGACAGAACACTGAAGCTTTCTTT
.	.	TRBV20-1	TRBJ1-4	CSARPRVVEKLFF	TGCAGTGCTAGACCCAGGGTAGTGGAAAAACTGTTTTTT
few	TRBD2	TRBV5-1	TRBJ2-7	CASSPRGAGEFYEQYF	TGCGCCAGCAGCCCCCGGGGAGCGGGAGAGTTCTACGAGCAGTACTTC
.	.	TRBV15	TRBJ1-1	CATSRTALNTEAFF	TGTGCCACCAGCAGGACAGCCCTGAACACTGAAGCTTTCTTT